This entry lists 13 T cell receptor beta chains sequenced from one sample in a study of T cells in Graves' hyperthyroidism and ophthalmopathy. RNA transcripts gave rise to amplified TCR beta CDR3 regions. The primer set for the first-round RT-PCR of the TCR CDR3 was HTBI. Using its own MiXCR run on the multiplex PCR reads, TCRdb lists one record per CDR3 protein. In the table there are about 350,000 distinct CDR3 sequences, roughly 13% of which are singletons. Material: blood. These receptors all come from a woman aged 30 to 39 with Graves' hyperthyroidism.

The J gene is TRBJ2-1, the V gene TRBV20-1; D may be TRBD1 (6 bases). Germline CDR1 DFQATT, CDR2 SNEGSKA (reference sequence). V was clipped by 0 bases and J by 0 bases, with 18 bases between them. The CDR3 runs 18 residues. The chain's CDR3 is CSARDEEGHSSSYNEQFF. The CDR3 DNA reads TGCAGTGCTAGAGATGAAGAGGGACACTCGAGCTCCTACAATGAGCAGTTCTTC.

The chain is built from TRBV24-1 and TRBJ2-5; D perhaps matches TRBD2 (5 bases). V was shortened by 3 bases and J by 5 bases, with 15 bases between the two germline ends. This CDR3 comprises 15 residues. Germline assignment: CDR1 KGHDR and CDR2 SFDVKD. CDR3 nucleotide sequence: TGTGCCACCAGTGATCCTCATGGGAGCGAGGAGACCCAGTACTTC. Amino acid sequence: CATSDPHGSEETQYF.

This clonotype was seen many times. The chain recombines TRBV2 with TRBJ1-1; D is possibly TRBD1 (6 bases). The CDR3 extends over 13 amino acids. CDR1 SNHLY and CDR2 FYNNEI come from the germline V gene. Trimming left V 4 bases short and J 5 bases short, with 11 bases between. The CDR3 protein is CASSGDTGTEAFF. The CDR3, as DNA: TGTGCCAGCAGTGGGGACACCGGGACTGAAGCTTTCTTT.

This clonotype was seen at least ten times. This chain joins TRBV24-1 and TRBJ2-1; D possibly corresponds to TRBD2 (7 bases). Germline V lookup: CDR1 KGHDR, CDR2 SFDVKD. The CDR3 is 15 residues long. V was trimmed by 5 bases and J by 8 bases, leaving 18 bases between them. CDR3 residues: CATSASGRGSYEQFF. For the CDR3, the DNA is TGTGCCACCAGTGCGAGTGGGAGGGGGTCCTATGAGCAGTTCTTC.

The V gene is TRBV19, the J gene TRBJ1-3; 7 positions agree with TRBD1. V gave up 10 bases and J gave up 0 bases; unmatched junction bases: 12. Germline assignment: CDR1 LNHDA and CDR2 SQIVND (reference sequence). This CDR3 region has 16 residues. The DNA for the CDR3 is TGTGCCACCCAGCGGACAGGCCCCATCTCTGGAAACACCATATATTTT. Protein product: CATQRTGPISGNTIYF.

The gene calls are TRBV3-1 and TRBJ2-7, with D unresolved. Germline CDR1 is LGHDT and CDR2 is YNNKEL (reference sequence). Trimming removed 1 base from V and 0 bases from J, with 7 bases in between. The CDR3 runs to 14 residues. CDR3 nucleotide sequence: TGTGCCAGCAGCCAAGGTGGCGGCTCCTACGAGCAGTACTTC. As protein: CASSQGGGSYEQYF.

This clonotype was seen at least ten times. The V gene is TRBV6-1, the J gene TRBJ2-4; 7 bases agree with TRBD2. The trim removed 3 bases at V and 6 bases at J, leaving 5 bases unmatched. The CDR3 has 14 amino acids. Looked up from germline, CDR1 is MNHNS and CDR2 is SASEGT. The CDR3 DNA reads TGTGCCAGCAGTGATTCGCGGGGGAGAAACATTCAGTACTTC. It specifies CASSDSRGRNIQYF.

Of note for this clonotype: A clone one base away is much larger, so this may be a read error. J is TRBJ2-3 and V is TRBV18; D gene uncertain. Looked up from germline, CDR1 is KGHSH and CDR2 is LQKENI. This CDR3 has 14 residues. The CDR3 DNA reads TGTGCCAGCTCACCGGGAATGGTGGCAGATATGCAGTATTTT. Amino acid sequence: CASSPGMVADMQYF.

The chain uses TRBV29-1 and TRBJ1-1; no firm D call. The CDR3 runs 16 residues. V shed 5 bases and J shed 2 bases, with 21 bases lying between them. The germline gives CDR1 SQVTM, CDR2 ANQGSEA. CDR3 residues: CSVTVRAGASNTEAFF. Written as DNA, the CDR3 is TGCAGCGTTACCGTTAGAGCCGGAGCTAGCAACACTGAAGCTTTCTTT.

The chain is built from TRBV10-2 and TRBJ2-2; D remains ambiguous. Trimming took off 6 bases at V and 9 bases at J, with 14 bases between the two ends. The CDR3 is 13 residues long. Germline V gene data show CDR1 as WSHSY and CDR2 as SAAADI. DNA for the CDR3: TGCGCCAGCAGCGCCTTTCCTAATAGGGAGCTGTTTTTT. This gives the protein CASSAFPNRELFF.

Here the CDR3 DNA reads TGTGCCAGCAGCGCCAGCGGGAGGGCCTTTGACGAGCAGTTCTTC. Its translation: CASSASGRAFDEQFF. The chain uses TRBV9 and TRBJ2-1, with 10 positions matching TRBD2. The J segment lost 10 bases and the V segment lost 3 bases, leaving 10 bases of the junction unmatched. CDR3 length equals 15 residues. The V gene's germline CDR1 is SGDLS and CDR2 YYNGEE.

In its sample, this clonotype was seen many times. The chain links TRBV24-1 to TRBJ1-2; TRBD1 matches 8 bases. The CDR3 is made up of 14 amino acids. After removal of 4 bases from V and 6 bases from J, the junction contained 6 bases not matched to a gene. Germline V lookup: CDR1 KGHDR, CDR2 SFDVKD. The CDR3 region has the DNA TGTGCCACCAGTGACCCGGGACAGGTGGATGGCTACACCTTC. Translation gives CATSDPGQVDGYTF.

This clonotype was recorded a few times. The CDR3 spells CASSLLERSTDTQYF. The CDR3 region has the DNA TGTGCCAGCAGCCTCCTAGAACGGAGCACAGATACGCAGTATTTT. The chain has TRBV11-2 and TRBJ2-3, with unresolved D. V was pared by 5 bases and J by 0 bases, with 12 bases between. The CDR3 runs 15 residues. CDR1 and CDR2 from the germline V gene are SGHAT and FQNNGV.